This record concerns one T cell receptor (beta chain) sequence. It has no known antigen specificity. Base quality data are lacking; no much larger clone is found one base away. For sequencing of the TCRbeta CDR3 region, genomic DNA was extracted from the sorted cells. The immunoSEQ Assay was used for sequencing of TCRbeta CDR3 regions. What TCRdb holds here is the immuneACCESS table cut down to in-frame rearrangements. Part of the clones is not present; checked against another copy, under half of the missing clones reflect an unresolved V gene, and the others are unexplained. The sample yields tens of thousands of clones; 85% were counted once. The ten biggest clones cover roughly 1.9% of the sample. These data belong to a study of OX40 agonist ivuxolimab in advanced cancers. Describing the broader study: Ivuxolimab was an agonistic, fully human IgG2 monoclonal antibody directed against OX40 (CD134), a costimulatory receptor. Partial responses were achieved by three dose-escalation patients, of whom one had hepatocellular carcinoma and two had cutaneous melanoma. Among the approximately 54 dose-escalation patients, about 19 had hepatocellular carcinoma, about 15 melanoma, 9 renal cell carcinoma and 9 head and neck cancer. The paper reports the monotherapy dose-escalation portion (N of about 54 patients) of the phase I ivuxolimab trial. Intravenous ivuxolimab was administered to patients every 2 weeks at six dose levels: 0.01, 0.1, 0.3, 1.5, 3 and 10 mg/kg. A male proportion of about 79% and a mean age of roughly 55 years, ranging from 23 to 79, were recorded for the dose-escalation cohort. Peripheral TCRbeta sequencing aimed to test whether ivuxolimab altered TCR sequence diversity and caused clonal T-cell expansion. Patients were allowed to have had prior anti-PD-1, anti-PD-L1 or anti-CTLA-4 therapy, and roughly 40% of the dose-escalation patients had been treated with checkpoint inhibitors.

Patients with a history of autoimmune disease or receiving systemic immunosuppression were excluded from the trial. Peripheral blood for TCR sequencing was collected from all dose cohorts at baseline, on cycle 4 day 1, and on cycle 7 day 1. The samples were drawn from a first-in-human, open-label, multicenter phase I dose-escalation trial of ivuxolimab. The trial enrolled adults with locally advanced or metastatic head and neck squamous cell, hepatocellular, melanoma or renal cell carcinoma. Before TCR sequencing, CD4+ and CD8+ T cells were separately sorted from peripheral blood. Study-level results and caveats: Which antigens the clonally expanded peripheral T cells were specific for was not determined. After ivuxolimab, more expanded clones were found on average in CD8+ T cells than in CD4+ T cells. Low levels of normalized T-cell clonal expansion were also seen in some patients who did not respond. In partial responders in the 0.1-3.0 mg/kg groups, normalized peripheral clonal expansion was found to be among the lowest, especially among CD8+ T cells. At doses of 0.1 to 3.0 mg/kg, clonal expansion of both CD4+ and CD8+ T cells in blood was seen between baseline and week 6.

The receptor comes from an adult with an advanced solid tumor such as melanoma, head and neck, liver or kidney cancer. The material sequenced was CD4+ or CD8+ T cells sorted from blood, taken in a trial of the OX40 agonist ivuxolimab.

The CDR3 amino acid sequence is: CASSFDRDSRPSGNTIYF. The DNA sequence is given as TGTGCCAGCAGTTTCGACCGGGACAGCAGACCCTCTGGAAACACCATATATTTT. This sequence uses TRBV28 and TRBJ1-3, and TRBD1 matches 7 of the central bases. CDR1 and CDR2 (MDHEN, SYDVKM) derive from the germline V gene. The cysteine opens and the phenylalanine closes a CDR3 of 18 amino acids. The kept DNA is CDR3 alone, 54 bases in frame from the first base. Compared with germline, V lacks 3 bases and J lacks 0 bases; bases without a gene match: 11.